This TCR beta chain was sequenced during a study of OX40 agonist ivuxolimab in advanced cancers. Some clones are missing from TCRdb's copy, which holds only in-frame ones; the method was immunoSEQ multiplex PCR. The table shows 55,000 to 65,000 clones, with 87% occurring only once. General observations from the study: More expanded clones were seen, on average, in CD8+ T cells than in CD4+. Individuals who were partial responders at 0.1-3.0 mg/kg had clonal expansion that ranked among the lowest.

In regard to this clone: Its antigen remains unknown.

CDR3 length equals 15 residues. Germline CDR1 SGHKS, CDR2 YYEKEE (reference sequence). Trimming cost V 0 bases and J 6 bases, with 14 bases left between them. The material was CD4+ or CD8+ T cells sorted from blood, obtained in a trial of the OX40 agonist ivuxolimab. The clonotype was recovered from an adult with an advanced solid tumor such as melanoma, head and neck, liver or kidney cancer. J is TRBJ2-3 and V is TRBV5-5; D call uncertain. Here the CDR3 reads CASSLEPTVYDTQYF. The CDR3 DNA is TGTGCCAGCAGCTTGGAGCCTACAGTGTATGATACGCAGTATTTT. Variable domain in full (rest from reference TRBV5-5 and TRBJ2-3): DAGVTQSPTHLIKTRGQQVTLRCSPISGHKSVSWYQQVLGQGPQFIFQYYEKEERGRGNFPDRFSARQFPNYSSELNVNALLLGDSALYLCASSLEPTVYDTQYFGPGTRLTVL.